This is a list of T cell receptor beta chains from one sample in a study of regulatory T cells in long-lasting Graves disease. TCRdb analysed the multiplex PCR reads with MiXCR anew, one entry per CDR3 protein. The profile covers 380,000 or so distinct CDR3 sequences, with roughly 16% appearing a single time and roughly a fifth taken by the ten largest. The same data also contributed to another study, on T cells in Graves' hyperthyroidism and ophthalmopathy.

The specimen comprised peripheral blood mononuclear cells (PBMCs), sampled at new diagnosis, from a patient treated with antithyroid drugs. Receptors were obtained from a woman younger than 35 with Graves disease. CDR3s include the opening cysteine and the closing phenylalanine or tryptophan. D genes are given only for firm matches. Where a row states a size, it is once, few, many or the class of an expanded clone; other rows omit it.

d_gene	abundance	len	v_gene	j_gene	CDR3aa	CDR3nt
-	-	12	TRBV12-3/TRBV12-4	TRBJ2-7	CASSHRRVEQYF	TGTGCCAGCAGCCACCGCCGGGTGGAGCAGTACTTC
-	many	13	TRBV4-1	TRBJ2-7	CASSQDPQMGQYF	TGCGCCAGCAGCCAAGACCCACAAATGGGGCAGTACTTC
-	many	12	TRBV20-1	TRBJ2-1	CSARDNLDEQFF	TGCAGTGCTAGAGATAATTTGGATGAGCAGTTCTTC
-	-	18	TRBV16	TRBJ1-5	CASSQSRQDPFSNQPQHF	TGTGCCAGCAGCCAATCTCGACAGGACCCCTTTAGCAATCAGCCCCAGCATTTT
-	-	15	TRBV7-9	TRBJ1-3	CASSLSQGPGNTIYF	TGTGCCAGCAGCTTAAGTCAGGGCCCTGGAAACACCATATATTTT
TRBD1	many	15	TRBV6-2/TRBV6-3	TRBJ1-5	CASNRQGVRNQPQHF	TGTGCCAGCAATCGACAGGGCGTACGCAATCAGCCCCAGCATTTT
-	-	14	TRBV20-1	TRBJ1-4	CSARDQFRDEKLFF	TGCAGTGCTAGAGATCAATTCAGGGACGAAAAACTGTTTTTT
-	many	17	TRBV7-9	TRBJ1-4	CASSPTGSFATNEKLFF	TGTGCCAGCAGCCCCACCGGCAGCTTTGCAACTAATGAAAAACTGTTTTTT
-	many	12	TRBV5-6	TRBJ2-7	CASSDDSYEQYF	TGTGCCAGCAGCGACGACTCCTACGAGCAGTACTTC
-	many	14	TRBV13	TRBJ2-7	CASSSGTAGLEQYF	TGTGCCAGCAGCTCCGGGACGGCGGGCTTAGAGCAGTACTTC
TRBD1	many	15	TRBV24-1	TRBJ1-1	CATSETGTGRTEAFF	TGTGCCACCAGTGAGACCGGGACAGGGAGGACTGAAGCTTTCTTT
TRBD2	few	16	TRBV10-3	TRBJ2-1	CAISEPGTSGGREQFF	TGTGCCATCAGTGAGCCTGGGACTAGCGGGGGTAGGGAGCAGTTCTTC
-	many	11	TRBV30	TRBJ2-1	CAWSAGGEQFF	TGTGCCTGGAGTGCGGGCGGTGAGCAGTTCTTC
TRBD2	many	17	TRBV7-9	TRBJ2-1	CASSLEGLLAGYNEQFF	TGTGCCAGCAGCTTAGAGGGGCTGCTAGCGGGCTACAATGAGCAGTTCTTC
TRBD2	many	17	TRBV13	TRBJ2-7	CASSLRLAGGSSYEQYF	TGTGCCAGCAGCTTACGGCTAGCGGGGGGTAGCTCCTACGAGCAGTACTTC
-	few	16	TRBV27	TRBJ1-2	CASSPSPTGLGYGYTF	TGTGCCAGCAGTCCCTCCCCCACCGGGCTGGGGTATGGCTACACCTTC
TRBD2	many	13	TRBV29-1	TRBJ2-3	CSVETSGGDTQYF	TGCAGCGTTGAGACTAGCGGGGGGGATACGCAGTATTTT
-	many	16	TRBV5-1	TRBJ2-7	CASSLGVSRQEYEQYF	TGCGCCAGCAGCTTAGGGGTATCTAGACAGGAATACGAGCAGTACTTC
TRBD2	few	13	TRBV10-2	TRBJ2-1	CASRPGLANEQFF	TGCGCCAGCAGACCAGGACTAGCGAATGAGCAGTTCTTC
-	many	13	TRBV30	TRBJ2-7	CAWSVGRADEQYF	TGTGCCTGGAGTGTAGGCAGGGCCGACGAGCAGTACTTC
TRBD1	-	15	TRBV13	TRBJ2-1	CASSLGTGGRDEQFF	TGTGCCAGCAGCTTAGGGACAGGGGGTCGCGATGAGCAGTTCTTC
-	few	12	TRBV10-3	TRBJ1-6	CAISEPGSPLHF	TGTGCCATCAGTGAGCCAGGATCACCCCTCCACTTT
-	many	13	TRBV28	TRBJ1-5	CASRGAPNQPQHF	TGTGCCAGCAGAGGAGCCCCCAATCAGCCCCAGCATTTT
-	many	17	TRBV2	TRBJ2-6	CASNQGMLSSGANVLTF	TGTGCCAGCAATCAGGGTATGCTCTCCTCTGGGGCCAACGTCCTGACTTTC
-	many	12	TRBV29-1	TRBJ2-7	CSSGQALGEQYF	TGCAGCTCCGGGCAGGCCCTTGGGGAGCAGTACTTC
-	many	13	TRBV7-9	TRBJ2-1	CASSLATHNEQFF	TGTGCCAGCAGCTTGGCCACCCACAATGAGCAGTTCTTC
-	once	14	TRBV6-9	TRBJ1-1	CASSYQTALTEAFF	TGTGCCAGCAGTTACCAGACAGCTCTAACTGAAGCTTTCTTT
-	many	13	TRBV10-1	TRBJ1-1	CASSALTATEAFF	TGCGCCAGCAGTGCTCTAACGGCCACTGAAGCTTTCTTT
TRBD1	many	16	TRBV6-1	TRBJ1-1	CASSENSGQGVRMAFF	TGTGCCAGCAGTGAAAACTCGGGACAGGGGGTAAGAATGGCTTTCTTT
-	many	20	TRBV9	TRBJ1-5	CASSVATGTRRGFSNQPQHF	TGTGCCAGCAGCGTAGCTACAGGGACAAGGAGGGGTTTCAGCAATCAGCCCCAGCATTTT
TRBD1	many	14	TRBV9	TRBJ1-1	CASSPGGAPSEAFF	TGTGCCAGCAGCCCAGGGGGGGCCCCATCTGAAGCTTTCTTT
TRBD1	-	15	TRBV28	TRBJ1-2	CASRPGTGPGGGYTF	TGTGCCAGCAGGCCCGGGACAGGGCCCGGAGGGGGCTACACCTTC